The clone carrying this T cell receptor beta chain has ten or more counts. Beta-chain TCR CDR3 regions were amplified from RNA transcripts. The workflow started with a first-round RT-PCR run with HTBI primers and then moved on to a second-round multiplex PCR. MiXCR was run by TCRdb on the multiplex PCR reads, yielding one entry per CDR3 protein. The sample lists 150,000 or so distinct CDR3 sequences, approximately 40% occurring once. This sample is part of a study of Graves' ophthalmopathy and Graves' hyperthyroidism. Study in general: Upon initial diagnosis and before any treatment, peripheral blood was collected.

Those donors who had ophthalmopathy presented with moderate-to-severe activity, a CAS of ≥3, a NOSPECS of ≥4 and a duration under 3 months. Germline V gene lookup returns CDR1 SGHTA and CDR2 FQGNSA. CDR3 length: 14 amino acids. The V segment lost 5 bases and the J segment 5 bases; nucleotides outside the gene matches: 8. The TCR sequence derives from a man aged 30 to 45 with Graves' ophthalmopathy. V and J are TRBV7-2 and TRBJ2-7; the match to TRBD1 covers 8 bases. The sequenced sample was peripheral blood. CDR3 region: CASSTRTGGNEQYF. CDR3 nucleotide sequence: TGTGCCAGCAGCACAAGAACAGGGGGGAACGAGCAGTACTTC. Complete variable domain (other parts from reference TRBV7-2 and TRBJ2-7): GAGVSQSPSNKVTEKGKDVELRCDPISGHTALYWYRQSLGQGLEFLIYFQGNSAPDKSGLPSDRFSAERTGGSVSTLTIQRTQQEDSAVYLCASSTRTGGNEQYFGPGTRLTVT.